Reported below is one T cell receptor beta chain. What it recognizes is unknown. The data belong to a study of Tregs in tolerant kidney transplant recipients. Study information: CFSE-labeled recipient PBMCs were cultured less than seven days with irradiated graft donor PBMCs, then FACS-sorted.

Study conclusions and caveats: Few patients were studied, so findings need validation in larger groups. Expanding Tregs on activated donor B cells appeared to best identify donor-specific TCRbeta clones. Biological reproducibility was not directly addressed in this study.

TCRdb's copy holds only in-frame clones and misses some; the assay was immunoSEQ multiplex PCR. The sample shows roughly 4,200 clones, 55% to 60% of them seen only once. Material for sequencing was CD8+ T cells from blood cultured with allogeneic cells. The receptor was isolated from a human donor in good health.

CDR3 nucleotides: TGTGCCAGCAGCCCCCCGCACAGCGGGCCTGGAAACACCATATATTTT. Translation gives CASSPPHSGPGNTIYF. V gene TRBV7-9 combines with J gene TRBJ1-3, with D unclear. The CDR3 totals 16 residues. CDR1 and CDR2 from the germline V gene are SEHNR and FQNEAQ (reference sequence). Trimming cost V 5 bases and J 2 bases, with 16 bases left between them.